This record looks at one T cell receptor (beta chain) sequence and its context. This clone was detected only once. Its antigen target is currently unknown. The record has no base qualities; no much larger clone is one base away. The germline V gene specifies MGHRA as CDR1 and YSYEKL as CDR2. Spanning cysteine to phenylalanine, the CDR3 consists of 15 amino acids. The DNA shown is the 45-base CDR3, in frame from base 1. V loses 3 bases of germline sequence and J loses 3 bases, and the interval between the two ends is 11 bases. The sample is drawn from a study of long-term antiretroviral therapy in people with HIV (dated by TCRdb to 2021 to 2024). A note on the overall study: The earliest samples were collected about a decade before the 2015 WHO recommendation for immediate ART, when ART was typically delayed until CD4 counts fell. A retrospective serial study tested whether ART initiation and durable HIV suppression were associated with changes in peripheral blood TRB repertoire composition and diversity. From 30 adults with confirmed HIV infection, the cohort provided 150 to 200 cryopreserved PBMC samples, gathered serially across a mean of about six years (range 1-12). Of the 30 to 35 participants with HIV, ten to eleven were female. Test extractions of a monoclonal T-cell line alongside a few dozen polyclonal samples showed no cross-contamination during QIAcube processing. Study-wide findings and limitations: Because pre-ART samples had limited cell numbers, unsorted PBMC were profiled rather than sorted CD4+ and CD8+ T cells. Samples dated from the mid-2000s to the late 2010s, and the ART regimens used may be less effective than current ones. Since PBMC availability was limited, sequencing covered only the TCR beta chain, with no alpha chain pairing. Starting ART was linked to a significant rise in TRB diversity, yet even after long-term ART the diversity remained significantly lower than in transplant donor controls. Narrower CDR3 length ranges were observed in HIV repertoires than in controls, and an antigen-experienced repertoire with only a slight naive shift after ART was suggested by the network structure. The repertoire was dominated across all time points by expanded TRB clones identified before ART initiation, although this dominance was seen to fluctuate and to decrease in many PLHIV after ART. Inferences about post-ART repertoire changes are limited because no data were available on ART adherence, viral resistance or therapy changes.

The immunoSEQ hsTCRB v3.0 assay was used at survey level resolution for TRB variable region sequencing. The target sequencing depth for TRB was roughly 35,000-50,000 T-cell genomes per sample. Pooled TRB libraries were sequenced on an Illumina MiSeq with a v3 150-cycle kit. In the original analysis: Repertoire analysis was performed in R inside a reproducible Nextflow workflow that covered QC, data transformation and analysis. LymphoSeq2, an R package for exploring AIRR-Seq data, was used to implement the custom analyses. A handful of samples that yielded fewer than 5000 total TRB sequences were excluded, so that about 200 HIV repertoires were analyzed. Among the roughly 190 retained HIV repertoires, about 57 were collected before ART initiation and approximately 130 after ART initiation. Repertoires were downsampled to 5000 TRB nucleotide sequences, and summary statistics were averaged over 100 downsampling iterations. Only TRB sequences with CDR3 regions of at least seven amino acids were retained for analysis. Diversity was assessed using a clonality score derived from Shannon entropy and using the Gini coefficient. In repertoire networks, the top 5000 CDR3 amino acid sequences were linked whenever an edit distance of one separated two sequences. GLIPH2 predicted antigen specificity groups and MHC restriction for TRB CDR3 amino acid sequences. To flag known associations with CMV, EBV, HIV or tissue antigens, CDR3 amino acid sequences were compared against VDJdb and McPAS-TCR. Pre-ART, post-ART and control groups were compared with Wilcoxon signed-rank tests and Holm-Bonferroni correction. TCRdb retrieved this table from immuneACCESS and kept in-frame rearrangements only. Not all clones are present; in checked studies, unresolved V genes account for under half, and no reason is known for the remainder. V and J calls and clone size come straight from that table; D and trimming were deduced from the DNA. The sample table shows approximately 20,000 clones, and approximately 84% are seen once. The top ten hold roughly 8% of the sample.

To be included, a participant needed at least one PBMC sample from before ART initiation plus at least two post-ART samples. Treatment was received in the United States of America by all participants with HIV. Before DNA extraction, cryopreserved samples of about 0.9-10 million PBMC were thawed and then washed. At the time of the earliest PBMC sample for each participant with HIV, ages ranged from about 23 to 60 years. PBMC samples from each participant spanned 1-4 timepoints before ART initiation and 2-8 timepoints after ART initiation, with a median of 7 samples. For every participant, serial HIV viral load, CD4+ T-cell count, ART history and demographic data were obtained. Using a Qiagen kit on a QIAcube, genomic DNA was extracted from unsorted PBMC, with samples processed in batches of 12.

The sequenced sample was unsorted PBMCs, obtained 0.9 years after starting antiretroviral therapy. The receptor's source is a man aged 18 to 30 with HIV. Recombination linked TRBV4-1 to TRBJ1-4; the D gene cannot be resolved reliably. The CDR3 reads as follows: CASSHLRLSNEKLFF. The DNA reads as follows: TGCGCCAGCAGCCATCTGCGGCTTTCTAATGAAAAACTGTTTTTT.